These 9 T cell receptor beta chains came from one sample sequenced in a study of post-analysis software for immune sequencing data. Study results and caveats: Compared with controls, patients had more of five TRBV segments, including TRBV5-6, TRBV5-1 and TRBV20-1.

Their antigen targets remain unknown. Built from TCR beta cDNA, the libraries had unique molecular identifiers in them. TCRdb re-called the PCR reads through MiXCR, storing one row per CDR3 protein. Among about 430,000 distinct CDR3 sequences listed, less than 40% were seen once. Source material: blood. The receptors derive from a girl between 2 and 10 years old with multiple sclerosis.

Of note for this clonotype: One end of the junction varies from germline; a read error may be responsible. This chain joins TRBV15 and TRBJ2-5; 9 nucleotides line up with TRBD2. TRBJ2-7 explains the end of the DNA better; the J call may be wrong. The CDR3 extends over 15 amino acids. Germline V CDR1 and CDR2: LNHNV, YYDKDF (reference sequence). CDR3 nucleotides: TGTGCCACCAGCAGAGAGCTAGCGGGGTCCTGCGAGCAGTACTTC. It encodes CATSRELAGSCEQYF.

The rearrangement links TRBV27 to TRBJ1-5; D is perhaps TRBD1 (5 bases). Trimming removed 1 base from V and 2 bases from J, with 9 bases in between. Per the germline V gene, CDR1 is MNHEY and CDR2 is SMNVEV (reference sequence). The CDR3 length is 15 residues. DNA for the CDR3: TGTGCCAGCAGTTTATGGGGGGACGGCAATCAGCCCCAGCATTTT. Its protein product is CASSLWGDGNQPQHF.

This chain links TRBV7-3 with TRBJ2-1; 10 bases agree with TRBD1. The V gene's germline CDR1 is SGHTA and CDR2 FQGTGA. There are 15 residues in the CDR3. With V trimmed by 5 bases and J by 5 bases, 6 bases remained unmatched. CDR3 DNA: TGTGCCAGCAGCCAAGGACAGGGGGGTGACAATGAGCAGTTCTTC. It yields the protein CASSQGQGGDNEQFF.

The gene calls are TRBV6-4 and TRBJ2-3; 10 bases are shared with TRBD1. Germline assignment: CDR1 MRHNA and CDR2 SNTAGT. V shed 3 bases and J 10 bases; nucleotides not matched to a gene: 4. The CDR3 spans 13 residues. The CDR3 DNA reads TGTGCCAGCAGTGATCAGACAGGGGGCGCGCAGTATTTT. This codes for CASSDQTGGAQYF.

This clonotype appeared a few times. The junction and the germline gene differ at one end; a read error may be behind it. J is TRBJ2-3 and V is TRBV5-6; D gene unclear. CDR1 and CDR2 from the germline V gene are SGHDT and YYEEEE. The CDR3 covers 13 residues. The CDR3 DNA reads TGTGCCAGCAGCGCACCAAGCACAGATAGGCAGTATTTT. Its translation: CASSAPSTDRQYF.

The rearrangement links TRBV20-1 to TRBJ2-7; possible D gene TRBD1, 6 bases. CDR3 length equals 12 residues. Trimming stripped 4 bases from V and 3 bases from J, with 10 bases between. Germline lookup yields CDR1 DFQATT and CDR2 SNEGSKA (reference sequence). CDR3 protein: CSATGDIYEQYF. In DNA form, the CDR3 reads TGCAGTGCTACAGGGGACATCTACGAGCAGTACTTC.

The genes are TRBV20-1 and TRBJ2-3, with D possibly TRBD2 on 7 matching bases. The CDR3 totals 14 residues. V lost 0 bases and J lost 4, with 11 bases in between. Germline CDR1 DFQATT, CDR2 SNEGSKA (reference sequence). CDR3: CSARDGGAADTQYF. Here the CDR3 DNA reads TGCAGTGCTAGAGATGGGGGGGCCGCAGATACGCAGTATTTT.

V and J are TRBV7-2 and TRBJ2-3; D perhaps matches TRBD1 (5 bases). Trimming took off 2 bases at V and 4 bases at J, with 13 bases between the two ends. The CDR3 is 15 amino acids. Germline-derived CDR1 and CDR2 are SGHTA and FQGNSA. CDR3: CASSLSAGSPDTQYF. CDR3 nucleotide sequence: TGTGCCAGCAGCTTATCCGCAGGGTCCCCAGATACGCAGTATTTT.

The chain links TRBV24-1 to TRBJ2-1; no firm D call. V was trimmed by 3 bases and J by 3 bases, leaving 14 bases between them. Germline V gene sequence: CDR1 KGHDR, CDR2 SFDVKD. The CDR3 extends over 16 amino acids. CDR3 loop: CATSDKGPTNYNEQFF. As DNA, the CDR3 is TGTGCCACCAGTGATAAAGGCCCAACAAACTACAATGAGCAGTTCTTC.